This TCR beta chain was profiled in a study of blood T cell repertoires in COVID-19. The overall study: From the United States, Italy and Spain came samples of acute and convalescent COVID-19.

In the original analysis: Scientists estimated how many nucleated cells there were by amplifying reference gene primers. Measured with immunoSEQ multiplex PCR; TCRdb has only the in-frame clones, and not every one. V and J calls and clone size follow that table, whereas D and trimming were derived from the DNA. This sample has about 370,000 clones, with 85% to 90% found just once. The CDR3 extends over 11 amino acids. V was pared by 8 bases and J by 1 base, with 6 bases between. Germline lookup yields CDR1 SGHVT and CDR2 SQSDAQ. The specimen sequenced was peripheral blood. The clonotype was recovered from a man aged 18 to 29 with active or convalescent COVID-19. The rearrangement uses TRBV7-4 and TRBJ2-7; no clear D. CDR3 coding DNA: TGTGCCAGCTGTACTTCCTACGAGCAGTACTTC. Translation: CASCTSYEQYF.